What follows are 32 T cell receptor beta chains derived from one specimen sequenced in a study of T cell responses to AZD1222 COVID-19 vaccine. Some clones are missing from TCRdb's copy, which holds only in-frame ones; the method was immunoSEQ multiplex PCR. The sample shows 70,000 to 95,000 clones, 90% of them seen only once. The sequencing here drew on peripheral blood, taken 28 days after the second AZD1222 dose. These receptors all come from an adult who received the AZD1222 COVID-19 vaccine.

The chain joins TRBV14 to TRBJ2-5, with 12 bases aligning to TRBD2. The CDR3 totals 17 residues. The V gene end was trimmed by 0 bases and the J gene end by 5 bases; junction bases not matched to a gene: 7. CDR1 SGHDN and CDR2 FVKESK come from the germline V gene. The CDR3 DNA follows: TGTGCCAGCAGCCAAGATTGGACTAGCGGGGTTACGGAGACCCAGTACTTC. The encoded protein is CASSQDWTSGVTETQYF.

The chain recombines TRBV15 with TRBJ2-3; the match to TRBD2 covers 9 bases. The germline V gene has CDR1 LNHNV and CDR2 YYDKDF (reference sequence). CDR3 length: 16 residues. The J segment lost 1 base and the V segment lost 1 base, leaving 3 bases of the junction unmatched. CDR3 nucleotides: TGTGCCACCAGCAGAGTTAGCGGGGGCGGCACAGATACGCAGTATTTT. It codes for CATSRVSGGGTDTQYF.

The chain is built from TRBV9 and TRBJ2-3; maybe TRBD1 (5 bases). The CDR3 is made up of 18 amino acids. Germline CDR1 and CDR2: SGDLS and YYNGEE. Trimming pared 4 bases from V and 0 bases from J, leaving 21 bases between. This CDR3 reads CASSPSSSGATSTDTQYF. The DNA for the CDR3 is TGTGCCAGCAGCCCCTCCTCAAGTGGGGCCACTAGCACAGATACGCAGTATTTT.

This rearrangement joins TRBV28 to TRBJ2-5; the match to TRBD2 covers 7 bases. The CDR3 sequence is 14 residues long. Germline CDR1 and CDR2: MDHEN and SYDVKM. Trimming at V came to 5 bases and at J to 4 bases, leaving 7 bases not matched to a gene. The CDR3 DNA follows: TGTGCCAGCAGTCCCGGGGGGTCCGGAGAGACCCAGTACTTC. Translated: CASSPGGSGETQYF.

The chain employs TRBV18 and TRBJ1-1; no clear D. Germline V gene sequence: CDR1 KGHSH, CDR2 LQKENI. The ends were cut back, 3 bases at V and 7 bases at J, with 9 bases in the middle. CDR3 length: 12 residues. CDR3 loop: CASSPGRDEAFF. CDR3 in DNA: TGTGCCAGCTCACCTGGACGGGATGAAGCTTTCTTT.

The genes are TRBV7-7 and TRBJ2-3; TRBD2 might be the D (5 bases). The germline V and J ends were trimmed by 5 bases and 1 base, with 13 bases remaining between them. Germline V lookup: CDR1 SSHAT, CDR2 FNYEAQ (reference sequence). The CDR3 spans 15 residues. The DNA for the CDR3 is TGTGCCAGCAGCGCCGGACTGATCCGCACAGATACGCAGTATTTT. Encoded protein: CASSAGLIRTDTQYF.

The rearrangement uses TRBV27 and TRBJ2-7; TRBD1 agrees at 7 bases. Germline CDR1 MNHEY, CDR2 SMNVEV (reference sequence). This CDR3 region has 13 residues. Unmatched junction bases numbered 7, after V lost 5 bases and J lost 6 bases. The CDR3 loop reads CASSLRQGFEQYF. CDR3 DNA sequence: TGTGCCAGCAGTCTCCGACAGGGTTTCGAGCAGTACTTC.

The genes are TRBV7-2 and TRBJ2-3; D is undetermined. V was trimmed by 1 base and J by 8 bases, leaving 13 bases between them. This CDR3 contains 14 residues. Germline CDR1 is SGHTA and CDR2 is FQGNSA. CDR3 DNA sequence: TGTGCCAGCAGCTTAGGCCCCCAGACTGCTACGCAGTATTTT. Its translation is CASSLGPQTATQYF.

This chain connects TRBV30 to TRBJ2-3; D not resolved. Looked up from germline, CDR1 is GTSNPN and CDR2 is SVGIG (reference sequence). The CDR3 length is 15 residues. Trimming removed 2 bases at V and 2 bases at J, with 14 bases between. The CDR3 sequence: CAWSLLGRPTDTQYF. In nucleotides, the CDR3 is TGTGCCTGGAGTTTGTTGGGTCGCCCCACAGATACGCAGTATTTT.

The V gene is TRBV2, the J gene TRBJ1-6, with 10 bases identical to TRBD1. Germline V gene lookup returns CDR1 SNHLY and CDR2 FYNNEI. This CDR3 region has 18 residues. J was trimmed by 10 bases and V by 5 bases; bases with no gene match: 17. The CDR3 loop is CASSIFSGTGVRTSPLHF. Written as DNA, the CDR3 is TGTGCCAGCAGTATCTTTTCCGGGACAGGGGTAAGGACGTCACCCCTCCACTTT.

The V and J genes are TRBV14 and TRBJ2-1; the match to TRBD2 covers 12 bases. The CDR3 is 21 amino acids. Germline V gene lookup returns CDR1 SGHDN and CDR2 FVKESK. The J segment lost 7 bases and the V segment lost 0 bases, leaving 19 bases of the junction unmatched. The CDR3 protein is CASSQDPLLAGGPMGWNEQFF. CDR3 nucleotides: TGTGCCAGCAGCCAAGACCCCCTTCTAGCGGGGGGGCCTATGGGATGGAATGAGCAGTTCTTC. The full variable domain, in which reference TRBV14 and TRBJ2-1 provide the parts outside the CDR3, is EAGVTQFPSHSVIEKGQTVTLRCDPISGHDNLYWYRRVMGKEIKFLLHFVKESKQDESGMPNNRFLAERTGGTYSTLKVQPAELEDSGVYFCASSQDPLLAGGPMGWNEQFFGPGTRLTVL.

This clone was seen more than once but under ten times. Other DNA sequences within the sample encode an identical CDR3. CDR3 sequence reads: CASSVGSDSYEQYF. The CDR3 coding sequence is TGTGCCAGCAGCGTAGGTTCGGACTCCTACGAGCAGTACTTC. The chain is built from TRBV9 and TRBJ2-7; D is unresolved. This CDR3 is built from 14 residues. V gave up 0 bases and J gave up 0 bases, with 7 bases separating them. Germline values: CDR1 SGDLS, CDR2 YYNGEE.

This CDR3 reads CASSEGQGLAEQYF. The CDR3 DNA follows: TGTGCCAGCAGCGAGGGACAGGGTTTGGCCGAGCAGTACTTC. V and J are TRBV7-9 and TRBJ2-7, with 9 bases lining up with TRBD1. Germline loops: CDR1 SEHNR, CDR2 FQNEAQ (reference sequence). J gave up 6 bases and V 5 bases, and 8 bases lay outside the gene matches. This CDR3 region has 14 residues.

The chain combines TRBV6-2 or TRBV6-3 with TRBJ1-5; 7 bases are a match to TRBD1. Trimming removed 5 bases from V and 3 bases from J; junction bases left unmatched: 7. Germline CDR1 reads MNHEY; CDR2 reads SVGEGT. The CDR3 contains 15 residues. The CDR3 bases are TGTGCCAGCAGTCCCAGACAGGGTTACAATCAGCCCCAGCATTTT. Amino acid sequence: CASSPRQGYNQPQHF.

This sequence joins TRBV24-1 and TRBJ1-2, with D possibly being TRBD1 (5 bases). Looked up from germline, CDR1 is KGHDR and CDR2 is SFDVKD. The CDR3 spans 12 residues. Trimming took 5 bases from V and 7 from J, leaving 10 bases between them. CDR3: CATSVSGLGYTF. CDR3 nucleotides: TGTGCCACCAGTGTGTCAGGGCTTGGCTACACCTTC.

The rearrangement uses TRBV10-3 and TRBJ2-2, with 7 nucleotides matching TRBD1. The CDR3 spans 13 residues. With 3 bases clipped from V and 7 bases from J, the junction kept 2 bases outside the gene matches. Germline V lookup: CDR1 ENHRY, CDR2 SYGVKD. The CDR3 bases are TGTGCCATCAGTGACTCAGGGGGCGGGGAGCTGTTTTTT. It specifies CAISDSGGGELFF.

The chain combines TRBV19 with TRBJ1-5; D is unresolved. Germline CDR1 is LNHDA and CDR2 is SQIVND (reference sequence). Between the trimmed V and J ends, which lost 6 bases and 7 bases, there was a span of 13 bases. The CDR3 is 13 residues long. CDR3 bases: TGTGCCAGTAGCGATCATGAGGGACAGCCCCAGCATTTT. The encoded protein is CASSDHEGQPQHF.

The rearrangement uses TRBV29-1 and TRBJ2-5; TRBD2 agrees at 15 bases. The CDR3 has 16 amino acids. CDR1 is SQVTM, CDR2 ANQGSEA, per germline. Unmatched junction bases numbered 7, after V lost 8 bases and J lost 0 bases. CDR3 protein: CSSPGLAGGNQETQYF. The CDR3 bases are TGCAGCTCCCCGGGACTAGCGGGGGGCAACCAAGAGACCCAGTACTTC.

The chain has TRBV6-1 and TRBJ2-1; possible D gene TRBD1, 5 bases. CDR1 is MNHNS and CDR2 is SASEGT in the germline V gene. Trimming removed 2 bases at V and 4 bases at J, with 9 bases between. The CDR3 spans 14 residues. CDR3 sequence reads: CASSELDKYNEQFF. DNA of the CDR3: TGTGCCAGCAGTGAATTGGACAAATACAATGAGCAGTTCTTC.

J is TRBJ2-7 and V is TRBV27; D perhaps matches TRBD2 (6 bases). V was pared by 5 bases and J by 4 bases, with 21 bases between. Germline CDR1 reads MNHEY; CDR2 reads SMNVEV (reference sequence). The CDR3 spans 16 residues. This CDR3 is CASSMTRAGGRYEQYF. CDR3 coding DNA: TGTGCCAGCAGTATGACTCGGGCCGGGGGTAGGTACGAGCAGTACTTC.

CDR3 region: CASSLLGGSDEQYF. The CDR3 nucleotides read TGTGCCAGCAGCTTGTTGGGTGGAAGCGACGAGCAGTACTTC. The chain joins TRBV5-8 to TRBJ2-7, with D unresolved. The CDR3 contains 14 residues. Germline V gene lookup returns CDR1 SGHTS and CDR2 YDEGEE. V gave up 1 base and J gave up 5 bases, with 13 bases separating them.

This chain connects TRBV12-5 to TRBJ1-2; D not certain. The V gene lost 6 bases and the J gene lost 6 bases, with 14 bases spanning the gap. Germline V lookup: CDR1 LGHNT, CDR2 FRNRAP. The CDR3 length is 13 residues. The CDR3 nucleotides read TGTGCTAGTGGCCGCCAATCCCCTCATGGCTACACCTTC. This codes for CASGRQSPHGYTF.

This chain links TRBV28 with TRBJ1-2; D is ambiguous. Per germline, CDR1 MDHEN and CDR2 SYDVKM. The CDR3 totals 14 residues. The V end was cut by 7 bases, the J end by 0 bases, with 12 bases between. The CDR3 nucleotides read TGTGCCAGCACCTGGTCGGGGACTAACTATGGCTACACCTTC. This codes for CASTWSGTNYGYTF.

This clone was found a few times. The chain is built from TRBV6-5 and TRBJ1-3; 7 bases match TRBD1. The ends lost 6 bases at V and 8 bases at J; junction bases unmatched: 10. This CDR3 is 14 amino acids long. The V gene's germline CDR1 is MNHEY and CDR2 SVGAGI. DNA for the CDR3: TGTGCCAGCAGCTCCGGACAGGACGGACACACCATATATTTT. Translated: CASSSGQDGHTIYF.

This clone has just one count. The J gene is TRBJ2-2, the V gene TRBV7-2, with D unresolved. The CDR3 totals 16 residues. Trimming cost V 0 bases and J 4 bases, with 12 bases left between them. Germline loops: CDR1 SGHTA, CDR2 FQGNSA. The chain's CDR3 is CASSLAPSMVTGELFF. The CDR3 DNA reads TGTGCCAGCAGCTTAGCGCCAAGTATGGTCACCGGGGAGCTGTTTTTT.

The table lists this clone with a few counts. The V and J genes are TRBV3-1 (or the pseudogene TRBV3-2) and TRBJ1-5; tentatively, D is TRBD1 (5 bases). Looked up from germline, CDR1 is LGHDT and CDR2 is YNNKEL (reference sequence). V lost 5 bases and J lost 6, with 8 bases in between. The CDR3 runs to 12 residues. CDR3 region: CASSFQGQPQHF. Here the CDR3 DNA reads TGTGCCAGCAGCTTTCAGGGTCAGCCCCAGCATTTT.

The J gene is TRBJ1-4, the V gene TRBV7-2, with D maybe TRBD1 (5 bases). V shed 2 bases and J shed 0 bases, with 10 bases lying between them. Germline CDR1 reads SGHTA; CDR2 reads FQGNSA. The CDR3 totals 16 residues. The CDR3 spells CASSLNPTATNEKLFF. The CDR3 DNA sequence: TGTGCCAGCAGCTTAAACCCGACAGCAACTAATGAAAAACTGTTTTTT.

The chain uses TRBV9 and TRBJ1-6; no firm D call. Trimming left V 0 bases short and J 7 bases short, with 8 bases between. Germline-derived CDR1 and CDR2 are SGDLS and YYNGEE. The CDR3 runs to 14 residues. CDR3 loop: CASSVATGNSPLHF. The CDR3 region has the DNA TGTGCCAGCAGCGTAGCTACGGGGAATTCACCCCTCCACTTT.

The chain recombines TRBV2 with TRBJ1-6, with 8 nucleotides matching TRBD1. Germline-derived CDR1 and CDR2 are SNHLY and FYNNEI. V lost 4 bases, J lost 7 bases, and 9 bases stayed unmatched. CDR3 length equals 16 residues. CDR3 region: CASSAPGQAVNSPLHF. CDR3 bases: TGTGCCAGCAGTGCACCGGGACAGGCGGTAAATTCACCCCTCCACTTT.

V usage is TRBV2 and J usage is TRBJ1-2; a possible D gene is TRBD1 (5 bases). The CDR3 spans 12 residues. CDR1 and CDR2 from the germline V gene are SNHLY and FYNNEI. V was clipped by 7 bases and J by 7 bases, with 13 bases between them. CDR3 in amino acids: CASNPGLGGYTF. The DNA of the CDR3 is TGTGCCAGCAATCCAGGGCTTGGTGGCTACACCTTC.

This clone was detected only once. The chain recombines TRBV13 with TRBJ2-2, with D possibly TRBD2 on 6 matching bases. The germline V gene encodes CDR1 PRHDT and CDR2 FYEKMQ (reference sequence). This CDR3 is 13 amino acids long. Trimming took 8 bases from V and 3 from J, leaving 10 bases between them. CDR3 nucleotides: TGTGCCAGCTCAGGCGGGGACACCGGGGAGCTGTTTTTT. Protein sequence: CASSGGDTGELFF. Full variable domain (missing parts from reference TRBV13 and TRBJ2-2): AAGVIQSPRHLIKEKRETATLKCYPIPRHDTVYWYQQGPGQDPQFLISFYEKMQSDKGSIPDRFSAQQFSDYHSELNMSSLELGDSALYFCASSGGDTGELFFGEGSRLTVL.

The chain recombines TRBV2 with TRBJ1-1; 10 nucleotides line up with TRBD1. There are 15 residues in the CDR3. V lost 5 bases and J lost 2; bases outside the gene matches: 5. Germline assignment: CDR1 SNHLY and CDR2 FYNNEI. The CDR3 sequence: CASSRDRGENTEAFF. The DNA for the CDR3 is TGTGCCAGCAGTAGGGACAGGGGTGAAAACACTGAAGCTTTCTTT.